The clone carrying this TCR beta chain showed up just once. This entry is derived from a study of blood T cell repertoires in COVID-19. The wider study: The study drew acute and convalescent COVID-19 samples from the United States, Italy and Spain. Sources were T cells, B-cell-depleted T cells, or PBMCs; the material itself was cDNA or gDNA.

The CDR3 sequence is 16 residues long. V was shortened by 4 bases and J by 4 bases, with 15 bases between the two germline ends. The germline gives CDR1 KGHDR, CDR2 SFDVKD. TCRdb's copy holds only in-frame clones and misses some; the assay was immunoSEQ multiplex PCR. The sample lists approximately 200,000 clones, approximately 90% occurring once. Source material: peripheral blood. The receptor was isolated from a man aged 30-40 years with acute or convalescent COVID-19. The chain is built from TRBV24-1 and TRBJ2-2, with D possibly TRBD1 on 6 matching bases. In DNA form, the CDR3 reads TGTGCCACCAGTGACCGGCGACAGGCGGGCACCGGGGAGCTGTTTTTT. It yields the protein CATSDRRQAGTGELFF.